The sequence of this TCR beta chain was determined in a study of cytomegalovirus exposure and HLA in healthy donors. Use of 60 Vbeta and 13 Jbeta primers characterized the PCR. Only in-frame clones appear in the TCRdb table, and some are missing; sequencing was by immunoSEQ multiplex PCR. The data hold about 150,000 clones, with more than 75% observed a single time. CDR3 length: 18 amino acids. Germline values: CDR1 SGHRS, CDR2 YFSETQ. V lost 4 bases, J lost 0 bases, and 7 bases stayed unmatched. Study-wide points: Reports state that TCR beta sequences accurately predicted most subjects' HLA-A and HLA-B alleles.

In the case of this clone: Its matching antigen is unknown.

Each of the donors was a healthy bone marrow donor. Though nominally healthy at sampling, donors likely had unrecorded immune exposures. The chain uses TRBV5-1 and TRBJ2-5; 15 bases fit TRBD2. Sequencing used PBMCs. The receptor comes from a woman in her thirties or forties in good health and CMV-seropositive. This CDR3 reads CASSEGLAGGPYQETQYF. In DNA, the CDR3 is TGCGCCAGCAGCGAGGGACTAGCGGGAGGACCGTACCAAGAGACCCAGTACTTC.